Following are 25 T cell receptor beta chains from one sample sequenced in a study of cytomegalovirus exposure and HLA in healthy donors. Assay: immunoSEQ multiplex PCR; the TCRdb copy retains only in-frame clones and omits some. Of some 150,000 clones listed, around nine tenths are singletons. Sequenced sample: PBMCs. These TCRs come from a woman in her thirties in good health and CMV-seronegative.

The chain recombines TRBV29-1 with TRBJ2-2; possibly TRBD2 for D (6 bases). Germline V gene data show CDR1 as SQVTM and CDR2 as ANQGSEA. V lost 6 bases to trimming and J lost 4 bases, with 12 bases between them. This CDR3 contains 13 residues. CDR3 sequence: CSVRGMITGELFF. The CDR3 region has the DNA TGCAGCGTCCGGGGGATGATCACCGGGGAGCTGTTTTTT.

DNA of the CDR3: TGTGCCAGCAGTGAAGGCGCAGGGTTCAGTCAGCCCCAGCATTTT. Translating it yields CASSEGAGFSQPQHF. This rearrangement joins TRBV2 to TRBJ1-5; D might be TRBD1 (5 bases). Trimming stripped 1 base from V and 6 bases from J, with 13 bases between. The CDR3 is 15 residues long. The germline V gene encodes CDR1 SNHLY and CDR2 FYNNEI.

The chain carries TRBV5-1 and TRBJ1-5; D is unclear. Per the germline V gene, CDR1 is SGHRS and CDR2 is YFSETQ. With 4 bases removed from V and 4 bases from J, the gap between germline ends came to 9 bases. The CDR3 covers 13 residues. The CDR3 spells CASSLDWNQPQHF. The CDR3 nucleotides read TGCGCCAGCAGCCTAGACTGGAATCAGCCCCAGCATTTT.

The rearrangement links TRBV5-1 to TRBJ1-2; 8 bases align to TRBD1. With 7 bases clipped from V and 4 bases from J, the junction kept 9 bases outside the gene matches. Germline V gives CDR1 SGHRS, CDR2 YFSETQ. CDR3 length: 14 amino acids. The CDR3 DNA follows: TGCGCCAGCTCCGACAGGGGTGGTAGCTATGGCTACACCTTC. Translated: CASSDRGGSYGYTF.

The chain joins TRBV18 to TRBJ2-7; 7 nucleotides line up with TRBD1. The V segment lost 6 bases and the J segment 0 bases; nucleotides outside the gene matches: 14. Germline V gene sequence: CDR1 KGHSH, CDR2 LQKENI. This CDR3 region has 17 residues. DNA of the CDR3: TGTGCCAGCTCCCCTCGGCCAGGGACAGACAGCTCCTACGAGCAGTACTTC. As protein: CASSPRPGTDSSYEQYF.

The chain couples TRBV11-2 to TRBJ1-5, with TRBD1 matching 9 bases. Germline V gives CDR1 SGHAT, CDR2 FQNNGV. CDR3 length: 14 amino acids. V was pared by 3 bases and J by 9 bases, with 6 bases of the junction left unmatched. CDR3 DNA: TGTGCCAGCAGCTTCGGGACAGGGCTGTGGCCCCAGCATTTT. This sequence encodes CASSFGTGLWPQHF.

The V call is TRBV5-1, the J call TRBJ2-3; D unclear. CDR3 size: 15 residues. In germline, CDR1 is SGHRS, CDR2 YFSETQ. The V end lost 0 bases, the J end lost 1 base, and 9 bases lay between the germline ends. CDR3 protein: CASSLAQVRTDTQYF. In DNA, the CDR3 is TGCGCCAGCAGCTTGGCGCAGGTTCGCACAGATACGCAGTATTTT.

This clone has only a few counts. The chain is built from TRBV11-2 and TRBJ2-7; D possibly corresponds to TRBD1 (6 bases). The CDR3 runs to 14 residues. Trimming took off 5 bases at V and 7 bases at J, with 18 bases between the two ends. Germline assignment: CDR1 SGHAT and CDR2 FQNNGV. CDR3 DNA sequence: TGTGCCAGCAGCCACTGGACAGCCCCCTGGGAGCAGTACTTC. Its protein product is CASSHWTAPWEQYF. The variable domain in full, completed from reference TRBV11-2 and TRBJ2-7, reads EAGVAQSPRYKIIEKRQSVAFWCNPISGHATLYWYQQILGQGPKLLIQFQNNGVVDDSQLPKDRFSAERLKGVDSTLKIQPAKLEDSAVYLCASSHWTAPWEQYFGPGTRLTVT.

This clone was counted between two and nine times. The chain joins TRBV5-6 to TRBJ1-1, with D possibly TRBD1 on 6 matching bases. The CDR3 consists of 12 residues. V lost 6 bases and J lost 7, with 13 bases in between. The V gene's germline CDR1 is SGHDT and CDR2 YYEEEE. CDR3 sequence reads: CASTVWDNEAFF. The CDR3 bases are TGTGCCAGCACCGTCTGGGACAATGAAGCTTTCTTT. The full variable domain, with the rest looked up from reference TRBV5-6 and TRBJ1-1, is DAGVTQSPTHLIKTRGQQVTLRCSPKSGHDTVSWYQQALGQGPQFIFQYYEEEERQRGNFPDRFSGHQFPNYSSELNVNALLLGDSALYLCASTVWDNEAFFGQGTRLTVV.

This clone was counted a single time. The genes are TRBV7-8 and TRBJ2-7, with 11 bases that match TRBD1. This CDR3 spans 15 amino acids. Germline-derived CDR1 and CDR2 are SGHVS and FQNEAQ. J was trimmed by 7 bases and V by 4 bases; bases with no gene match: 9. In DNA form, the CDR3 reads TGTGCCAGCAGCTATCATGGACAGGGGGCGGGTGAGCAGTACTTC. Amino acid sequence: CASSYHGQGAGEQYF.

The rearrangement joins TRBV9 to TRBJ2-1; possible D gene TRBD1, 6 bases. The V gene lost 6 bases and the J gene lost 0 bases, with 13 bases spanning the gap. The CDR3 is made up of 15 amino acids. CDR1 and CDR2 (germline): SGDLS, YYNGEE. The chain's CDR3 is CASTTDRSSYNEQFF. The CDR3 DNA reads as TGTGCCAGCACCACCGACAGGAGCTCCTACAATGAGCAGTTCTTC.

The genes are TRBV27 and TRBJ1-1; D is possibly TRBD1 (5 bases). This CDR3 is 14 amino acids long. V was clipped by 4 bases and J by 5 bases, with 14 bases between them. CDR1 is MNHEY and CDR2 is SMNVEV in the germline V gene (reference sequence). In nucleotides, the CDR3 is TGTGCCAGCAGTTCCCGGGGGGTTTATACTGAAGCTTTCTTT. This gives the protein CASSSRGVYTEAFF.

The CDR3 sequence is CASSARFQGGSSGYTF. In DNA, the CDR3 is TGTGCCAGCAGCGCTCGATTTCAAGGGGGCTCCTCGGGCTACACCTTC. This chain connects TRBV7-2 to TRBJ1-2, with 7 bases lining up with TRBD1. Trimming cost V 5 bases and J 8 bases; bases outside gene matches: 17. Germline V gene lookup returns CDR1 SGHTA and CDR2 FQGNSA. The CDR3 covers 16 residues. The full variable domain, with the rest looked up from reference TRBV7-2 and TRBJ1-2, is GAGVSQSPSNKVTEKGKDVELRCDPISGHTALYWYRQSLGQGLEFLIYFQGNSAPDKSGLPSDRFSAERTGGSVSTLTIQRTQQEDSAVYLCASSARFQGGSSGYTFGSGTRLTVV.

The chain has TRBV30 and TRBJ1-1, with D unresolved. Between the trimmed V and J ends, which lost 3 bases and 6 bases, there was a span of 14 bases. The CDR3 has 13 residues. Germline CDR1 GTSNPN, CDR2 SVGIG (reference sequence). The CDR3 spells CAWRRAQDSEAFF. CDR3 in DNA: TGTGCCTGGAGAAGAGCTCAAGATTCTGAAGCTTTCTTT.

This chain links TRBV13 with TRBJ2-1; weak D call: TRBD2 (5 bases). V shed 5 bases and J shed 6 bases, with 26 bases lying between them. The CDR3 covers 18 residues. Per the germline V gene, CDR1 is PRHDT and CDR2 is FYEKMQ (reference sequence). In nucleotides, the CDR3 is TGTGCCAGCAGCAACCTTAAAGCCATCGGGCTCGGGGTCAATGAGCAGTTCTTC. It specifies CASSNLKAIGLGVNEQFF.

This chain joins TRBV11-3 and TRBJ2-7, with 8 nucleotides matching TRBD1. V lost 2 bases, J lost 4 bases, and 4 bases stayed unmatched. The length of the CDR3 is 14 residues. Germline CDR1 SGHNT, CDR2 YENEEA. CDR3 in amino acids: CASSLRQGAYEQYF. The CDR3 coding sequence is TGTGCCAGCAGCTTACGGCAGGGGGCATACGAGCAGTACTTC.

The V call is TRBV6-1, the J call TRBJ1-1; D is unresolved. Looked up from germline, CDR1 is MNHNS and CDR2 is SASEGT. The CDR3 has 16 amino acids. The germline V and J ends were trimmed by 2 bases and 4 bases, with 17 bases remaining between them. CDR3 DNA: TGTGCCAGCAGTGAATATAGGAATCCGGCGGGCACTGAAGCTTTCTTT. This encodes CASSEYRNPAGTEAFF.

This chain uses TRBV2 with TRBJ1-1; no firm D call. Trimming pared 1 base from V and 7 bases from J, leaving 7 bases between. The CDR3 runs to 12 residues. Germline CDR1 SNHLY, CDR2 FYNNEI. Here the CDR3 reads CASSEGYSEAFF. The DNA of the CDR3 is TGTGCCAGCAGTGAAGGGTACAGTGAAGCTTTCTTT.

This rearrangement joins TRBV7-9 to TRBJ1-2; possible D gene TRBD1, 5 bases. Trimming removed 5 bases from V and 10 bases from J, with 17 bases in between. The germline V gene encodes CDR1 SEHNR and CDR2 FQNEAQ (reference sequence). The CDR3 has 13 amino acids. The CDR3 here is CASSLHGGDLYTF. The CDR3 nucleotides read TGTGCCAGCAGCCTCCATGGGGGGGATCTCTACACCTTC.

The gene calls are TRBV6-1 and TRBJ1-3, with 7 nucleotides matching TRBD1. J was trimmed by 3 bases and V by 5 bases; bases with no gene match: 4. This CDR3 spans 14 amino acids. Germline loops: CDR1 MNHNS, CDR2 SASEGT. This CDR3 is CASSIGTVGNTIYF. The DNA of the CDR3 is TGTGCCAGCAGTATAGGGACAGTTGGAAACACCATATATTTT.

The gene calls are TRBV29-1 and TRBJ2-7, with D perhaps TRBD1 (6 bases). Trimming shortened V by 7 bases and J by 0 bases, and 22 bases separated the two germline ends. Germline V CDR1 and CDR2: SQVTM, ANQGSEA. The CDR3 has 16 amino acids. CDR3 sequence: CSAGLNTGRSSYEQYF. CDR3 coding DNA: TGCAGCGCAGGACTTAATACAGGGCGTAGCTCCTACGAGCAGTACTTC.

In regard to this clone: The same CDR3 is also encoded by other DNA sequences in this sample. CDR3 sequence reads: CASRQGNYGYTF. The CDR3 DNA sequence: TGTGCCAGCAGACAGGGCAACTATGGCTACACCTTC. The chain couples TRBV6-6 to TRBJ1-2; tentatively, D is TRBD1 (6 bases). The V end lost 6 bases, the J end lost 2 bases, and 7 bases lay between the germline ends. Germline values: CDR1 MNHNY, CDR2 SVGAGI (reference sequence). The CDR3 runs 12 residues.

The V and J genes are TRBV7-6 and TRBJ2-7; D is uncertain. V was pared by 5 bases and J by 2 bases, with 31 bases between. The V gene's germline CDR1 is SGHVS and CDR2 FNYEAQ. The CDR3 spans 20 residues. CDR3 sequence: CASSIQAPSVAEISPYEQYF. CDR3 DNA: TGTGCCAGCAGCATCCAGGCCCCCTCGGTGGCCGAAATTTCTCCCTACGAGCAGTACTTC.

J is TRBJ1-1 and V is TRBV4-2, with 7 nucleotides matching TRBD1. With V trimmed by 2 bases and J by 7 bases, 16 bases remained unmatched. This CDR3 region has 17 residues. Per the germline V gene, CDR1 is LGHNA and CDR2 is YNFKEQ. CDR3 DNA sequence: TGTGCCAGCAGCCAAAGTTACCGAACAACAGGGGAAGATGAAGCTTTCTTT. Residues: CASSQSYRTTGEDEAFF.

The CDR3 reads CASSIPEGTEAFF. Written as DNA, the CDR3 is TGTGCCAGTAGTATCCCCGAGGGCACTGAAGCTTTCTTT. V and J are TRBV19 and TRBJ1-1; D ambiguous. With 3 bases removed from V and 4 bases from J, the gap between germline ends came to 9 bases. There are 13 residues in the CDR3. Germline V gives CDR1 LNHDA, CDR2 SQIVND (reference sequence).